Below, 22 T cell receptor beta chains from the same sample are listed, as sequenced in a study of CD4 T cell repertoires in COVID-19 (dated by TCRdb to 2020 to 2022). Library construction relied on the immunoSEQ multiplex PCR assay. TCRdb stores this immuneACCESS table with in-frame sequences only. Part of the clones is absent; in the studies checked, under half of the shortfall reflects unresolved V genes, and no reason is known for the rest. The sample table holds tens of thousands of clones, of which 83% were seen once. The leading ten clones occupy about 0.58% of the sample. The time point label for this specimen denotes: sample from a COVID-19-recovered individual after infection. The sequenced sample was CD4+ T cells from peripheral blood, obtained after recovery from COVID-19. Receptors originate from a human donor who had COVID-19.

The CDR3 DNA follows: TGTGCCATCAGGGGGCAGGGCTATGGCTACACCTTC. It specifies CAIRGQGYGYTF. The chain combines TRBV28 with TRBJ1-2; 8 nucleotides line up with TRBD1. The CDR3 loop spans 12 amino acids. Germline CDR1 MDHEN, CDR2 SYDVKM. With 10 bases clipped from V and 4 bases from J, the junction kept 5 bases outside the gene matches.

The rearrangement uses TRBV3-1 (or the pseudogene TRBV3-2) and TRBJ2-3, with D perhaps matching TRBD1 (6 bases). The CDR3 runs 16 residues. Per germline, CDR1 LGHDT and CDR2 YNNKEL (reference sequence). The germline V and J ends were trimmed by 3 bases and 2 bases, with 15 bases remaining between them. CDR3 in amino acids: CASSQESRGYTDTQYF. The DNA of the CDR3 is TGTGCCAGCAGCCAGGAAAGCAGGGGCTACACAGATACGCAGTATTTT.

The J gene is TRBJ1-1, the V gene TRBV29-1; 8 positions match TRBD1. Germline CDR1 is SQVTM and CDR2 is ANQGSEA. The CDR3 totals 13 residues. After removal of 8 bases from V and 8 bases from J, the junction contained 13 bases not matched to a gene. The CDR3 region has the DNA TGCAGCACCCGGACAGGGACATCCATGGAAGCTTTCTTT. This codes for CSTRTGTSMEAFF.

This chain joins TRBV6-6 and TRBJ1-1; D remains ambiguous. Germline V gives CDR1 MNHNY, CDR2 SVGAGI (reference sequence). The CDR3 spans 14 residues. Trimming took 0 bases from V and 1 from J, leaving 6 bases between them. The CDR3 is CASSYSTRNTEAFF. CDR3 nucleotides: TGTGCCAGCAGTTACTCGACACGGAACACTGAAGCTTTCTTT.

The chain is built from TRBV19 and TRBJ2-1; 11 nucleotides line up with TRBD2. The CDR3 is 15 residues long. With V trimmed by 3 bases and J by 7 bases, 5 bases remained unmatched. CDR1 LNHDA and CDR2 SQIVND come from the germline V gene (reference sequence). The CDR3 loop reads CASSISSGRGNEQFF. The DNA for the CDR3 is TGTGCCAGTAGTATTAGTAGCGGGAGGGGGAATGAGCAGTTCTTC.

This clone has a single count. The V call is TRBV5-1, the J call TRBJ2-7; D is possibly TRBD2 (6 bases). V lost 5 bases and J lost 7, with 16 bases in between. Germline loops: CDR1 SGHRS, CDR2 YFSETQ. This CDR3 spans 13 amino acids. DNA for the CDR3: TGCGCCAGCAGGGACCGGAGGGAGGAGGAGCAGTACTTC. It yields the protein CASRDRREEEQYF.

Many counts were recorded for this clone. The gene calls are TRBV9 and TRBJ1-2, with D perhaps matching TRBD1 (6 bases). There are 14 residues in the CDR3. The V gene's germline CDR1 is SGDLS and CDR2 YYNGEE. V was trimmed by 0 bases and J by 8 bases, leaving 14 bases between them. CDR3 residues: CASSVDAGVGGYTF. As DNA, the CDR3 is TGTGCCAGCAGCGTAGATGCAGGGGTGGGAGGCTACACCTTC.

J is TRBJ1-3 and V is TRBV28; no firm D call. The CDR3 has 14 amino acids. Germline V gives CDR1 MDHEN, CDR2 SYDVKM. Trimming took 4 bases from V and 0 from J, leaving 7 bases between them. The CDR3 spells CASSWGNSGNTIYF. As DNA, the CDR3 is TGTGCCAGCAGTTGGGGTAACTCTGGAAACACCATATATTTT.

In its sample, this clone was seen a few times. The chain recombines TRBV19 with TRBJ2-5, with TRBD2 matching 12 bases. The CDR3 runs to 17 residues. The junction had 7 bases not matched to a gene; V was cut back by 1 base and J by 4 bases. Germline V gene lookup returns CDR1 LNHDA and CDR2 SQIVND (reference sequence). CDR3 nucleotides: TGTGCCAGTAGTATAGTGCTAGCGGGGGGGCCAGGAGAGACCCAGTACTTC. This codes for CASSIVLAGGPGETQYF. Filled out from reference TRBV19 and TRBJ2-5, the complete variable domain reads DGGITQSPKYLFRKEGQNVTLSCEQNLNHDAMYWYRQDPGQGLRLIYYSQIVNDFQKGDIAEGYSVSREKKESFPLTVTSAQKNPTAFYLCASSIVLAGGPGETQYFGPGTRLLVL.

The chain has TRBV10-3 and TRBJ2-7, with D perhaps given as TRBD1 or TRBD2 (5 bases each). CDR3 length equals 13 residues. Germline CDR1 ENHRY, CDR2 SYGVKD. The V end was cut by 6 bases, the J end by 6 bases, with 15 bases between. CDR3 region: CAIRGRTPSEQYF. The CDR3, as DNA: TGTGCCATCAGGGGACGGACCCCATCCGAGCAGTACTTC.

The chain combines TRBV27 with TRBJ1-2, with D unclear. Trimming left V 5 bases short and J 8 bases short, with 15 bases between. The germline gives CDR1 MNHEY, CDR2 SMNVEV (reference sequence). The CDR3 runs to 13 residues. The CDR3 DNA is TGTGCCAGCAGTGAAGCGAATTCAGAGGGCTACACCTTC. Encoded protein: CASSEANSEGYTF.

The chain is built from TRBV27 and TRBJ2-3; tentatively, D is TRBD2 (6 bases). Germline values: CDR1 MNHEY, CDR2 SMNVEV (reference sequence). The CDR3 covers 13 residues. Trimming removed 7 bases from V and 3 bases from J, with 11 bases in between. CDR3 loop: CASKPGTTDTQYF. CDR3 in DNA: TGTGCCAGCAAGCCAGGGACTACAGATACGCAGTATTTT.

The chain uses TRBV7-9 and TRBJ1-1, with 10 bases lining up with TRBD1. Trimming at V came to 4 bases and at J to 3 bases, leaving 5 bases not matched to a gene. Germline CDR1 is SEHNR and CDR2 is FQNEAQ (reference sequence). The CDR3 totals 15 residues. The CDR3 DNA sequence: TGTGCCAGCAGCTCGCGACAGGGGGCGGACACTGAAGCTTTCTTT. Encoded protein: CASSSRQGADTEAFF.

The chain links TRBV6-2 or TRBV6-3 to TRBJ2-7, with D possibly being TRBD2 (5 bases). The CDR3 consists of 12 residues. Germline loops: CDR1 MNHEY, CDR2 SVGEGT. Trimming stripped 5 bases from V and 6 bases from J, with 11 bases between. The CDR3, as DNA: TGTGCCAGCAGTCGCCTACTAGGCGAGCAGTACTTC. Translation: CASSRLLGEQYF.

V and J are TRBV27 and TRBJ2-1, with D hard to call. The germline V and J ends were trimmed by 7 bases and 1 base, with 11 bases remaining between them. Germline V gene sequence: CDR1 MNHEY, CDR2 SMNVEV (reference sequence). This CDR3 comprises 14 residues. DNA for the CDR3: TGTGCCAGCACCAAGACTGATTCCTACAATGAGCAGTTCTTC. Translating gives CASTKTDSYNEQFF.

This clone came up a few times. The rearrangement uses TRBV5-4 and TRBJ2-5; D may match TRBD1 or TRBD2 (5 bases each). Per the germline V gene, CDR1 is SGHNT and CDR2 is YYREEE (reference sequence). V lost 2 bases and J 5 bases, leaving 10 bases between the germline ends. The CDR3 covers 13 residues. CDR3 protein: CASSFSGPETQYF. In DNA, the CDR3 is TGTGCCAGCAGCTTCTCGGGGCCCGAGACCCAGTACTTC.

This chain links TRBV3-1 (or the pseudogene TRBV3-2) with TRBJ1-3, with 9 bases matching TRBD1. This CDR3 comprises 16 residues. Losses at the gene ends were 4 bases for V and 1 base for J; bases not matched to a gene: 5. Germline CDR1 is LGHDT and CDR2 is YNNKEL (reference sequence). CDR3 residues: CASSRRDRVSGNTIYF. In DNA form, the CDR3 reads TGTGCCAGCAGCCGGCGGGACAGGGTTTCTGGAAACACCATATATTTT.

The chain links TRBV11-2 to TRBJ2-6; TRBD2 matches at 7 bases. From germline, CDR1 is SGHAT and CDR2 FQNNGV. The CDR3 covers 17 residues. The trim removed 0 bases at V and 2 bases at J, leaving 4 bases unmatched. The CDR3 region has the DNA TGTGCCAGCAGCTTAGAAGGGAGGGCCACTGGGGCCAACGTCCTGACTTTC. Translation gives CASSLEGRATGANVLTF.

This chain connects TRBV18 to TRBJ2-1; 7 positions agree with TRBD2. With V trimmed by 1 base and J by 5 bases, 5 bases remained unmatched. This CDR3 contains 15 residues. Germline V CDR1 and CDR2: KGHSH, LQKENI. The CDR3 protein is CASSPQGGRDNEQFF. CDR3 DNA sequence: TGTGCCAGCTCACCACAGGGAGGGAGGGACAATGAGCAGTTCTTC.

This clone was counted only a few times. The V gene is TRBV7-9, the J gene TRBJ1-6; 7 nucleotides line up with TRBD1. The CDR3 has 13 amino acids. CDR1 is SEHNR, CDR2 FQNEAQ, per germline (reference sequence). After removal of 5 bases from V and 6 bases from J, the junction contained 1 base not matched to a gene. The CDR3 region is CASSDRVNSPLHF. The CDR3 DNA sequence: TGTGCCAGCAGCGACAGGGTTAATTCACCCCTCCACTTT.

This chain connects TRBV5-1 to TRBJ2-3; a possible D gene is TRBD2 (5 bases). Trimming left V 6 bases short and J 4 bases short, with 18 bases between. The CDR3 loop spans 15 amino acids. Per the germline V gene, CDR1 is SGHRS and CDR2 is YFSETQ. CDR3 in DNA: TGCGCCAGCACCGAAACTGACGTCGGGGCAGATACGCAGTATTTT. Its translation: CASTETDVGADTQYF. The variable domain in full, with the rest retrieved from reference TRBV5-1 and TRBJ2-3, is KAGVTQTPRYLIKTRGQQVTLSCSPISGHRSVSWYQQTPGQGLQFLFEYFSETQRNKGNFPGRFSGRQFSNSRSEMNVSTLELGDSALYLCASTETDVGADTQYFGPGTRLTVL.

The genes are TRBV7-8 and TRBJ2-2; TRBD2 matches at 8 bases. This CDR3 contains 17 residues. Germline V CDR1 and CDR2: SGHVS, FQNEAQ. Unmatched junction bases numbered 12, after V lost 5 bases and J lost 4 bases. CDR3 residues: CASSRSGSSSGTGELFF. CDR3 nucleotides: TGTGCCAGCAGCCGCAGCGGGAGTAGTTCGGGCACCGGGGAGCTGTTTTTT.